Listed here is a single TCR beta chain. These data originate in a study of blood T cell repertoires in COVID-19. V was trimmed by 3 bases and J by 4 bases, leaving 19 bases between them. CDR1 is SGDLS, CDR2 YYNGEE, per germline. This CDR3 has 16 residues. TCRdb's copy holds only in-frame clones and misses some; the assay was immunoSEQ multiplex PCR. The table shows fewer than 350,000 clones, with 85% occurring only once. This chain links TRBV9 with TRBJ1-1, with D tentatively TRBD1 (5 bases). The source material was PBMCs or T cells enriched from blood (not recorded which). The sequence came from a woman aged 25 to 39 who had been exposed to COVID-19. The CDR3 bases are TGTGCCAGCAGCGGGGACCCTGTTTGGGGGGGCACTGAAGCTTTCTTT. Its translation: CASSGDPVWGGTEAFF.